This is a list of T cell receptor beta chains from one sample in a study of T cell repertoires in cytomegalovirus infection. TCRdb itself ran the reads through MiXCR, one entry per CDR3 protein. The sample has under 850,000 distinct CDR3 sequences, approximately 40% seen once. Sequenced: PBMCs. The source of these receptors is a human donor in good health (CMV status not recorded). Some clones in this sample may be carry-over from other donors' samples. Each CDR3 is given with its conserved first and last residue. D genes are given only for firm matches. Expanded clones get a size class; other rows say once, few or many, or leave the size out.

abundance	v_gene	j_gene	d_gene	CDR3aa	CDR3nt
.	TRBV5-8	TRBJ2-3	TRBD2	CASSLMSGSADTQYF	TGTGCCAGCAGCTTGATGAGCGGGAGTGCAGATACGCAGTATTTT
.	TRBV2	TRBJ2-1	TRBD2	CASISGGAHNEQFF	TGTGCCAGCATCAGCGGGGGGGCCCACAATGAGCAGTTCTTC
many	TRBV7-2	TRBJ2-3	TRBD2	CASSFDGGAGDTQYF	TGTGCCAGCAGCTTCGACGGGGGGGCCGGAGATACGCAGTATTTT
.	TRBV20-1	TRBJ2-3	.	CSARRTAADTQYF	TGCAGTGCCCGGCGGACCGCGGCAGATACGCAGTATTTT
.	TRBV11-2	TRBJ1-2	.	CASSLLGGAGYGYTF	TGTGCCAGCAGTTTGTTGGGGGGCGCCGGCTATGGCTACACCTTC
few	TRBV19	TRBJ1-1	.	CASSMGPGALNTEAFF	TGTGCCAGTAGTATGGGACCGGGAGCACTGAACACTGAAGCTTTCTTT
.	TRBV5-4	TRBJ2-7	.	CASSLGGLVDEQYF	TGTGCCAGCAGCTTGGGTGGACTGGTGGACGAGCAGTACTTC
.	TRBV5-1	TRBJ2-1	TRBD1	CASSLPRQGVFYNEQFF	TGCGCCAGCAGCTTGCCCCGACAGGGGGTGTTCTACAATGAGCAGTTCTTC
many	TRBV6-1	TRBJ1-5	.	CATQGRLRDNQPQHF	TGTGCAACACAGGGCCGCTTGAGGGACAATCAGCCCCAGCATTTT
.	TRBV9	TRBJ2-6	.	CASSPKEGPPSGANVLTF	TGTGCCAGCAGCCCAAAAGAGGGCCCGCCCTCTGGGGCCAACGTCCTGACTTTC
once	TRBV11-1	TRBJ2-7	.	CSSSFGPGTELGQYF	TGTTCCAGCAGCTTCGGCCCCGGGACTGAATTAGGGCAGTACTTC
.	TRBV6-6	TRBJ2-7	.	CARSYGGFSYEQYF	TGTGCCCGCAGTTACGGAGGTTTCTCCTACGAGCAGTACTTC
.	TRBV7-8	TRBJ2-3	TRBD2	CASSRGGGGASDTQYF	TGTGCCAGCAGCAGGGGAGGCGGGGGGGCCTCAGATACGCAGTATTTT
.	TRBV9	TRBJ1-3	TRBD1	CASSVTGVSGNTIYF	TGTGCCAGCAGCGTCACAGGGGTCTCTGGAAACACCATATATTTT
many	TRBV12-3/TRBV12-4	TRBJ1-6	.	CASSLVYENSPLHF	TGTGCCAGCAGTTTAGTTTACGAAAATTCACCCCTCCACTTT